This T cell receptor beta chain appears in the sequencing data of a study of patients and donors after allogeneic stem cell transplantation. The V gene's germline CDR1 is SSHAT and CDR2 FNYEAQ (reference sequence). The CDR3 has 13 residues. This clonotype was recorded only once. One end of the junction fails to match germline, which may point to a read error. From the RT-PCR reads, TCRdb called clonotypes with MiXCR, one entry per CDR3 protein. This sample has roughly 880,000 distinct CDR3 sequences, with more than 15% found just once. Sequences were obtained from blood, either unsorted or a sorted T cell fraction (not recorded which). The sequence was collected from a human donor who was either an allogeneic HSCT recipient or a stem cell or donor lymphocyte infusion donor (not recorded which). It is not recorded whose cells these are; they may come from a transplant donor. The chain is built from TRBV7-7 and TRBJ2-2; no reliable D call. The CDR3 bases are TGTGCTAGCAGCTTGAACCCGGCCGGGGAGCTGTTTTTT. Translated: CASSLNPAGELFF.